The 11 T cell receptor beta chains presented below share a single source sample, sequenced in a study of CD8+CD57+ T cells in acquired aplastic anemia. Genomic DNA was employed as the template in profiling TCR beta VDJ and CDR3. TCRdb analysed the reads with MiXCR anew, one entry per CDR3 protein. The table lists around 250,000 distinct CDR3 sequences, approximately 57% of them singletons. Sequenced: sorted CD4+, CD8+, or CD8+CD57+ T cells (not recorded which) from PBMCs. Every receptor here comes from a human donor with severe aplastic anemia or a healthy control (not recorded which).

This clonotype was detected a few times. The chain recombines TRBV7-9 with TRBJ2-5, with a possible D match to TRBD1 (6 bases). The V and J ends lost 5 bases and 1 base respectively, with 14 bases between them. The CDR3 is 15 residues long. In germline, CDR1 is SEHNR, CDR2 FQNEAQ (reference sequence). The CDR3, as DNA: TGTGCCAGCAGCGCACTCACAGGGTTCCAAGAGACCCAGTACTTC. Translating gives CASSALTGFQETQYF.

The rearrangement links TRBV5-6 to TRBJ2-2, with TRBD2 matching 10 bases. Germline V CDR1 and CDR2: SGHDT, YYEEEE. V was pared by 3 bases and J by 7 bases, with 9 bases of the junction left unmatched. This CDR3 is 16 amino acids long. This CDR3 reads CASSWSGGAISGELFF. The CDR3 coding sequence is TGTGCCAGCAGCTGGAGCGGGGGGGCCATAAGCGGGGAGCTGTTTTTT. Together with reference TRBV5-6 and TRBJ2-2, the CDR3 gives the full variable domain: DAGVTQSPTHLIKTRGQQVTLRCSPKSGHDTVSWYQQALGQGPQFIFQYYEEEERQRGNFPDRFSGHQFPNYSSELNVNALLLGDSALYLCASSWSGGAISGELFFGEGSRLTVL.

This clonotype came up once. J is TRBJ2-5 and V is TRBV10-1; 10 bases are a match to TRBD1. The germline gives CDR1 WNHNN, CDR2 SYGVQD (reference sequence). With V trimmed by 4 bases and J by 3 bases, 2 bases remained unmatched. The CDR3 sequence is 14 residues long. The CDR3 protein is CASSAGQGEETQYF. The CDR3 nucleotides read TGCGCCAGCAGTGCTGGACAGGGGGAAGAGACCCAGTACTTC.

The chain has TRBV5-1 and TRBJ1-2; weak D call: TRBD1 (6 bases). Trimming cost V 4 bases and J 4 bases, with 14 bases left between them. Per germline, CDR1 SGHRS and CDR2 YFSETQ. This CDR3 is built from 14 residues. Here the CDR3 reads CASSHGQLIYGYTF. In nucleotides, the CDR3 is TGCGCCAGCAGCCACGGACAGCTAATCTATGGCTACACCTTC.

The chain uses TRBV14 and TRBJ1-6; maybe TRBD1 (6 bases). The V end was cut by 3 bases, the J end by 10 bases, with 13 bases between. Germline V CDR1 and CDR2: SGHDN, FVKESK. CDR3 length: 14 amino acids. As DNA, the CDR3 is TGTGCCAGCAGCCACCGACAGGATTACTCACCCCTCCACTTT. This sequence encodes CASSHRQDYSPLHF.

Only a few counts were recorded for this clonotype. The rearrangement joins TRBV5-8 to TRBJ1-2; no clear D. V dropped 0 bases and J dropped 4 bases, with 7 bases sitting between them. The CDR3 is 13 amino acids. Germline lookup yields CDR1 SGHTS and CDR2 YDEGEE. This CDR3 reads CASSLAEFYGYTF. The CDR3 nucleotides read TGTGCCAGCAGCTTGGCGGAATTCTATGGCTACACCTTC.

This clonotype was observed a few times. CDR3 protein: CSARDLQLQGHGYTF. The CDR3 coding sequence is TGCAGTGCTAGAGATCTCCAGCTACAGGGGCATGGCTACACCTTC. This sequence joins TRBV20-1 and TRBJ1-2; 7 bases are shared with TRBD1. Germline CDR1 DFQATT, CDR2 SNEGSKA (reference sequence). The V gene end was trimmed by 0 bases and the J gene end by 6 bases; junction bases not matched to a gene: 10. The CDR3 totals 15 residues.

The genes are TRBV15 and TRBJ2-7; D not resolved. V gave up 0 bases and J gave up 7 bases, with 13 bases separating them. CDR1 is LNHNV, CDR2 YYDKDF, per germline (reference sequence). This CDR3 has 14 residues. CDR3: CATSRDQAAREQYF. As DNA, the CDR3 is TGTGCCACCAGCAGAGATCAGGCTGCTCGAGAGCAGTACTTC.

On this clonotype itself: Just one base apart from a much larger clone, this may be a read error. The V and J genes are TRBV3-1 and TRBJ1-3, with TRBD1 as a possible D gene (6 bases). This CDR3 region has 12 residues. V lost 7 bases and J lost 12, with 16 bases in between. Germline loops: CDR1 LGHDT, CDR2 YNNKEL (reference sequence). In nucleotides, the CDR3 is TGTGCCAGCAAATCCAGCGGGGACATCATATATTTT. Translated, it gives CASKSSGDIIYF. Drawing the rest from reference TRBV3-1 and TRBJ1-3, the complete variable domain is DTAVSQTPKYLVTQMGNDKSIKCEQNLGHDTMYWYKQDSKKFLKIMFSYNNKELIINETVPNRFSPKSPDKAHLNLHINSLELGDSAVYFCASKSSGDIIYFGEGSWLTVV.

V is TRBV7-3 and J is TRBJ1-4, with no clear D. The CDR3 runs to 13 residues. The germline V and J ends were trimmed by 5 bases and 4 bases, with 8 bases remaining between them. In germline, CDR1 is SGHTA, CDR2 FQGTGA. CDR3: CASSGPNNEKLFF. The CDR3 DNA sequence: TGTGCCAGCAGCGGTCCCAATAATGAAAAACTGTTTTTT.

The V call is TRBV7-6, the J call TRBJ1-1; tentatively, D is TRBD1 (5 bases). Per the germline V gene, CDR1 is SGHVS and CDR2 is FNYEAQ. V was cut by 4 bases and J by 3 bases, with 12 bases left in between. There are 14 residues in the CDR3. The CDR3, as DNA: TGTGCCAGCAGCTCAAGACCGGGGGACACTGAAGCTTTCTTT. Its protein is CASSSRPGDTEAFF. The full variable domain, in which reference TRBV7-6 and TRBJ1-1 provide the parts outside the CDR3, is GAGVSQSPRYKVTKRGQDVALRCDPISGHVSLYWYRQALGQGPEFLTYFNYEAQQDKSGLPNDRFSAERPEGSISTLTIQRTEQRDSAMYRCASSSRPGDTEAFFGQGTRLTVV.